This T cell receptor beta chain was retrieved from a study of T cells in localized non-small cell lung cancer. Generated by immunoSEQ multiplex PCR, the TCRdb table keeps only in-frame clones and is missing some. The table has some 1,600 clones, approximately 20% seen once; the top ten hold over 13%. With regard to this clone: As yet, its antigen is unknown.

Study conclusions and caveats: In the blood, greater T cell density corresponded to longer overall survival. As only one tumor region underwent sequencing, heterogeneity remains possible. For the top 100 tumor clones, a median roughly 56 also appeared in adjacent lung.

Per germline, CDR1 MNHGY and CDR2 SAAAGT. Trimming removed 6 bases at V and 2 bases at J, with 11 bases between. The length of the CDR3 is 13 residues. The chain uses TRBV6-8 and TRBJ2-7; the D is unclear. Sample: lung tumor tissue, taken before any cancer treatment. The sequence came from a woman between 35 and 75 years old with stage I lung adenocarcinoma. Here the CDR3 DNA reads TGTGCCAGCAGGGATTTACGCCCCTACGAGCAGTACTTC. Translation: CASRDLRPYEQYF.